A selection of T cell receptor beta chains follows, all from one sample in a study of T-cell memory formation after mild COVID-19. TCRdb passed the 5' RACE reads through MiXCR, listing each CDR3 protein once. The table lists around 200,000 distinct CDR3 sequences, 10% of them singletons, with under 3.5% in the top ten. Sequences were obtained from PBMCs or a T cell subset sorted from them (not recorded which). The receptor source for this set is a man aged 18 to 29 who had mild COVID-19 (a few samples of this study predate the infection). Cell type and time point are not known. CDR3s include the opening cysteine and the closing phenylalanine or tryptophan. D genes are given only for firm matches. Only part of the rows carry a size: once, few, many, or a class if the clone is expanded.

cdr3_length	d_call	clone_size	v_call	j_call	cdr3_nt	cdr3_aa
14	.	.	TRBV28	TRBJ1-5	TGTGCCGCCACCGGACCGAGTCTCAATCAGCCCCAGCATTTT	CAATGPSLNQPQHF
16	.	many	TRBV5-1	TRBJ2-4	TGCGCCAGCAGCTTGGGGGCAGGGCTGGCCAAAAACATTCAGTACTTC	CASSLGAGLAKNIQYF
13	.	.	TRBV4-2	TRBJ2-1	TGTGCCAGCAGCCGCCAGGACTACAATGAGCAGTTCTTC	CASSRQDYNEQFF
20	.	.	TRBV6-5	TRBJ2-2	TGTGCCAGCAGTTCTACACGGGGGTGGAGGGTCGGCTCGAACACCGGGGAGCTGTTTTTT	CASSSTRGWRVGSNTGELFF
12	.	few	TRBV12-3/TRBV12-4	TRBJ1-4	TGTGCCAGCAGCCAGGGAAGGTCAAAACTGTTTTTT	CASSQGRSKLFF
11	.	.	TRBV20-1	TRBJ1-5	TGCAGTGCTCGGGGGGGTCAGCCCCAGCATTTT	CSARGGQPQHF
14	.	many	TRBV5-1	TRBJ2-7	TGCGCCAGCAGCTTGGGGAGAACCTCCTACGAGCAGTACTTC	CASSLGRTSYEQYF
15	TRBD2	many	TRBV6-5	TRBJ2-3	TGTGCCAGCAGTTACATCGGGGGGGCGACAGATACGCAGTATTTT	CASSYIGGATDTQYF
12	.	.	TRBV7-9	TRBJ2-7	TGTGCCAGCAGCCGTGCCAGGGACGAGCAGTACTTC	CASSRARDEQYF
17	.	.	TRBV6-2/TRBV6-3	TRBJ1-1	TGTGCCAGCAATCCGGCTAGCGATTTGGCAAGGAACACTGAAGCTTTCTTT	CASNPASDLARNTEAFF
11	.	many	TRBV5-1	TRBJ2-3	TGCGCCAGCAGTGCCGGAGATACGCAGTATTTT	CASSAGDTQYF
16	TRBD1	.	TRBV4-3	TRBJ2-1	TGCGCCAGCAGCCAAGATATGCGTGGGAGAACAGGGGGGCAGTTCTTC	CASSQDMRGRTGGQFF
15	.	.	TRBV20-1	TRBJ2-3	TGCAGTGCTAGAGATCCTACGGGGGGCACAGATACGCAGTATTTT	CSARDPTGGTDTQYF
17	TRBD2	many	TRBV7-2	TRBJ2-1	TGTGCCAGCAGCCTGAGACTAGCGGGGCCCTCCTACAATGAGCAGTTCTTC	CASSLRLAGPSYNEQFF
16	TRBD1	.	TRBV11-3	TRBJ2-5	TGTGCCAGCAGCCCCGGTCTCGGGCAGGGGGCGACGACCCAGTACTTC	CASSPGLGQGATTQYF
18	.	.	TRBV7-6	TRBJ2-2	TGTGCCAGCAGCCCCACTGGGGTGGGGGACCCGAACACCGGGGAGCTGTTTTTT	CASSPTGVGDPNTGELFF
13	.	.	TRBV2	TRBJ2-5	TGTGCCAGCATCCGGGACTTCCAAGAGACCCAGTACTTC	CASIRDFQETQYF
14	.	.	TRBV6-2/TRBV6-3	TRBJ2-1	TGTGCCAGCCAGCGGTTGAACAGTCACAATGAGCAGTTCTTC	CASQRLNSHNEQFF
17	.	few	TRBV3-1	TRBJ2-5	TGTGCCAGCAGCCAAGTCCGTAGGGGCTCGGTGGAAGAGACCCAGTACTTC	CASSQVRRGSVEETQYF
13	.	.	TRBV7-2	TRBJ2-4	TGTGCCAGCAGCTCTAACGGGGGAAACATTCAGTACTTC	CASSSNGGNIQYF
17	.	few	TRBV4-1	TRBJ2-3	TGCGCCAGCAGTAAACAAATGACGGGACTTGACACAGATACGCAGTATTTT	CASSKQMTGLDTDTQYF
13	.	.	TRBV18	TRBJ2-5	TGTGCCAGCTCACCCCTGCCCCAAGAGACCCAGTACTTC	CASSPLPQETQYF
18	TRBD2	few	TRBV4-2	TRBJ2-1	TGTGCCAGCAGCCAAGATCAGAAAGCGGGGGGACCTTACAATGAGCAGTTCTTC	CASSQDQKAGGPYNEQFF
14	TRBD1	many	TRBV29-1	TRBJ2-2	TGCAGCGCTGCGGAGACAGGGAGCACCGGGGAGCTGTTTTTT	CSAAETGSTGELFF
15	.	.	TRBV3-1	TRBJ2-6	TGTGCCAGCAGGAGGATGGCGACAGGGGCCAACGTCCTGACTTTC	CASRRMATGANVLTF
17	TRBD1	many	TRBV6-1	TRBJ1-2	TGTGCCAGCACTTCCGCGGGTCCGGGACAGGGGGCTGTTGGCTACACCTTC	CASTSAGPGQGAVGYTF
12	.	.	TRBV28	TRBJ1-1	TGTGCCAGCATTCGAGGGGGGACTGAAGCTTTCTTT	CASIRGGTEAFF
17	.	few	TRBV12-3/TRBV12-4	TRBJ1-2	TGTGCCAGCAGTTTGTGGGGCCCCCAGAAGGTCGGCTATGGCTACACCTTC	CASSLWGPQKVGYGYTF
15	.	.	TRBV5-5	TRBJ1-4	TGTGCCAGCAGCTCCACGCCGGTTGCTAATGAAAAACTGTTTTTT	CASSSTPVANEKLFF
16	TRBD2	many	TRBV7-8	TRBJ2-1	TGTGCCAGCAGCTGGAAAGGGACTAGCGGGGGGGCTGTGCAGTTCTTC	CASSWKGTSGGAVQFF
15	TRBD1	few	TRBV7-9	TRBJ2-1	TGTGCCAGCAGCACCGGACAGGGGGCATATCGCCTACAGTTCTTC	CASSTGQGAYRLQFF
15	.	few	TRBV24-1	TRBJ2-2	TGTGCCACCAGTGATCCGACGACCGGCACCGGGGAGCTGTTTTTT	CATSDPTTGTGELFF
18	TRBD1	.	TRBV6-1	TRBJ1-2	TGTGCCAGCAGACCCATCGGAGGCATGGGACAGGAGGTATATGGCTACACCTTC	CASRPIGGMGQEVYGYTF
15	.	few	TRBV18	TRBJ2-1	TGTGCCAGCTCAGCCGGCGGGGTCCATATACTGGAGCAGTTCTTC	CASSAGGVHILEQFF
13	.	many	TRBV7-2	TRBJ2-4	TGTGCCAGCAGCTTAGCCGGGGGAAACATTCAGTACTTC	CASSLAGGNIQYF
15	.	.	TRBV6-1	TRBJ1-1	TGTGCCAGCCGTCTTGGGACTGCTCGGAACACTGAAGCTTTCTTT	CASRLGTARNTEAFF
16	.	.	TRBV6-5	TRBJ1-2	TGTGCCAGCAGTTACTCGGGGCTCGAGACTAACTATGGCTACACCTTC	CASSYSGLETNYGYTF
13	.	few	TRBV5-1	TRBJ2-3	TGCGCCAGCAGCCCCACCCTACCCGATACGCAGTATTTT	CASSPTLPDTQYF
15	TRBD2	many	TRBV12-3/TRBV12-4	TRBJ2-3	TGTGCCAGCAGGAGGAGGCGGGGGGGCACAGATACGCAGTATTTT	CASRRRRGGTDTQYF
13	.	few	TRBV6-6	TRBJ1-2	TGTGCCAGCAGTTCGTATCAGGGACTTGGCTACACCTTC	CASSSYQGLGYTF
16	TRBD2	.	TRBV9	TRBJ2-7	TGTGCCAGCAGCACAAGCGGGACTAGCGGCTCCTACGAGCAGTACTTC	CASSTSGTSGSYEQYF
13	.	.	TRBV6-5	TRBJ2-7	TGTGCCAGCAGACCCGGACGGCCGTACGAGCAGTACTTC	CASRPGRPYEQYF
16	TRBD2	.	TRBV18	TRBJ2-1	TGTGCCAGCTCACCTATCTCTAGCGGGGGCTACAATGAGCAGTTCTTC	CASSPISSGGYNEQFF